This TCR beta chain was sequenced for a study of blood T cell repertoires in COVID-19. Under the authors' procedure: By means of reference gene primer amplification, nucleated cell counts were estimated. Profiling relied on immunoSEQ multiplex PCR, and the TCRdb table lists in-frame clones only, not all of them. V and J calls and clone size are as listed in that table; D and trimming were resolved from the DNA. Of 300,000 or so clones in the sample, about 90% were seen once. This CDR3 is 14 amino acids long. From germline, CDR1 is SNHLY and CDR2 FYNNEI. V lost 6 bases and J lost 7; bases outside the gene matches: 8.

Sequencing input: peripheral blood. The receptor was isolated from a man aged 18 to 30 who had recovered from COVID-19. This chain connects TRBV2 to TRBJ2-7, with 11 nucleotides matching TRBD1. The CDR3: CASSPGQGVEEQYF. CDR3 sequence (DNA): TGTGCCAGCAGCCCGGGACAGGGGGTGGAGGAGCAGTACTTC.